These 8 T cell receptor beta chains originate from one sample sequenced in a study of cytomegalovirus exposure and HLA in healthy donors. Primers for the PCR totalled 60 Vbeta and 13 Jbeta. Clones were read by immunoSEQ multiplex PCR, and TCRdb kept only the in-frame ones, dropping some. This table has some 190,000 clones, around four fifths appearing once. Specimen: PBMCs. Receptor source: a man aged 18 to 30 in good health and CMV-seronegative.

The sample holds a few counts of this clone. J is TRBJ2-7 and V is TRBV7-9; 9 bases are a match to TRBD1. This CDR3 is built from 16 residues. Germline V gene lookup returns CDR1 SEHNR and CDR2 FQNEAQ (reference sequence). Losses at the gene ends were 3 bases for V and 2 bases for J; bases not matched to a gene: 8. The CDR3 sequence: CASSLQRDRDTYEQYF. In DNA form, the CDR3 reads TGTGCCAGCAGCTTGCAAAGGGACAGGGACACCTACGAGCAGTACTTC.

V and J are TRBV5-8 and TRBJ1-1; TRBD1 is a possible D gene (5 bases). CDR1 is SGHTS and CDR2 is YDEGEE in the germline V gene. CDR3 length: 15 residues. V lost 1 base and J 7 bases, leaving 17 bases between the germline ends. CDR3 sequence reads: CASSLRQGGPIEAFF. In DNA, the CDR3 is TGTGCCAGCAGCTTGAGGCAGGGAGGGCCTATTGAAGCTTTCTTT.

The genes are TRBV7-3 and TRBJ2-7; 11 nucleotides agree with TRBD2. In germline, CDR1 is SGHTA, CDR2 FQGTGA. This CDR3 has 15 residues. V trimming: 5 bases; J trimming: 4 bases; junction bases outside the gene matches: 7. CDR3 protein: CASSALAGGGYEQYF. CDR3 nucleotide sequence: TGTGCCAGCAGCGCCTTAGCGGGAGGGGGGTACGAGCAGTACTTC.

The chain links TRBV18 to TRBJ2-1; the match to TRBD1 covers 8 bases. Germline values: CDR1 KGHSH, CDR2 LQKENI. The CDR3 has 15 amino acids. The J segment lost 5 bases and the V segment lost 3 bases, leaving 6 bases of the junction unmatched. CDR3 loop: CASSPGTGRNNEQFF. DNA for the CDR3: TGTGCCAGCTCACCTGGGACAGGTCGAAACAATGAGCAGTTCTTC.

The rearrangement uses TRBV7-8 and TRBJ2-1; 10 bases fit TRBD2. CDR3 length: 18 amino acids. Germline CDR1 and CDR2: SGHVS and FQNEAQ. V dropped 4 bases and J dropped 3; count of bases not matched to a gene: 12. CDR3 bases: TGTGCCAGCAGCTCGGGGCTAGCGGGAGCCCCTCTCTACAATGAGCAGTTCTTC. It is translated as CASSSGLAGAPLYNEQFF.

The chain carries TRBV7-9 and TRBJ2-2; 8 nucleotides line up with TRBD1. CDR3 length: 16 residues. Per the germline V gene, CDR1 is SEHNR and CDR2 is FQNEAQ (reference sequence). The junction had 6 bases not matched to a gene; V was cut back by 5 bases and J by 1 base. CDR3 in amino acids: CASSQGQGGNTGELFF. The DNA of the CDR3 is TGTGCCAGCAGCCAAGGACAGGGCGGGAACACCGGGGAGCTGTTTTTT.

The CDR3 DNA follows: TGTGCCAGTAGTGCCCGGGACTACAATGAGCAGTTCTTC. It is translated as CASSARDYNEQFF. The chain uses TRBV19 and TRBJ2-1, with D possibly being TRBD2 (5 bases). The CDR3 runs to 13 residues. V dropped 5 bases and J dropped 3 bases, with 8 bases sitting between them. Germline V gene lookup returns CDR1 LNHDA and CDR2 SQIVND (reference sequence).

The CDR3 spells CASIKPGGGTEAFF. The CDR3, as DNA: TGTGCCAGCATAAAGCCAGGGGGCGGAACTGAAGCTTTCTTT. The rearrangement joins TRBV6-5 to TRBJ1-1, with 8 bases matching TRBD1. From germline, CDR1 is MNHEY and CDR2 SVGAGI. Trimming removed 7 bases from V and 5 bases from J; junction bases left unmatched: 9. The CDR3 covers 14 residues.